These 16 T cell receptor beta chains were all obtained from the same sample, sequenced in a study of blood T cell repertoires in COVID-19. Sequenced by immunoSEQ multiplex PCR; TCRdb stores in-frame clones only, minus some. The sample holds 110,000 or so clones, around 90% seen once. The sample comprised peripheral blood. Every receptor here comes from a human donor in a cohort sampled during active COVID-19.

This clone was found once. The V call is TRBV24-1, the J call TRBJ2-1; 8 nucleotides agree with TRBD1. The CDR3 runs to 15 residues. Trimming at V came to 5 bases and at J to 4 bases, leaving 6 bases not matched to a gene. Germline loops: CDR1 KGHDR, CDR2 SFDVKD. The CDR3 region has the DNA TGTGCCACCAGTGTCCCACAGGGGGAATACAATGAGCAGTTCTTC. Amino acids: CATSVPQGEYNEQFF.

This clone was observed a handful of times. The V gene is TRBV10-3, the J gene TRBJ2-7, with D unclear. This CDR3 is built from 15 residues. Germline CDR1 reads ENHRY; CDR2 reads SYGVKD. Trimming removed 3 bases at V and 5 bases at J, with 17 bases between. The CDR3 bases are TGTGCCATCAGTGACTCCGGCCGCCTGGGCCACGAGCAGTACTTC. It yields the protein CAISDSGRLGHEQYF.

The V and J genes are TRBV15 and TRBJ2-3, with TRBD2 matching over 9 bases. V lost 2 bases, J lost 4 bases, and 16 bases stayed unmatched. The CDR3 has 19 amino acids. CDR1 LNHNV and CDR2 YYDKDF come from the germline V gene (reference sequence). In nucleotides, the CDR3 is TGTGCCACCAGCAGAACTTCCGCCGGACTAGCGAAAACTTCAGATACGCAGTATTTT. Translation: CATSRTSAGLAKTSDTQYF.

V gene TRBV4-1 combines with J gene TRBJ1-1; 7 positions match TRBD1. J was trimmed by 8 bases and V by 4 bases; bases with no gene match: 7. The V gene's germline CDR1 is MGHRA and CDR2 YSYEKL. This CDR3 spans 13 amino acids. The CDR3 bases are TGCGCCAGCAGCCCACCTCAGGACAGGGAAGCTTTCTTT. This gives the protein CASSPPQDREAFF.

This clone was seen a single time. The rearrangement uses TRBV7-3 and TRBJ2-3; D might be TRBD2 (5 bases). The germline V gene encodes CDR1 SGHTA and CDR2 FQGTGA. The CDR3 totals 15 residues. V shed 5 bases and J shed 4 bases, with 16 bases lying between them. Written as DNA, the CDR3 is TGTGCCAGCAGCGCCGGGATCCGGGGAGCAGATACGCAGTATTTT. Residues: CASSAGIRGADTQYF.

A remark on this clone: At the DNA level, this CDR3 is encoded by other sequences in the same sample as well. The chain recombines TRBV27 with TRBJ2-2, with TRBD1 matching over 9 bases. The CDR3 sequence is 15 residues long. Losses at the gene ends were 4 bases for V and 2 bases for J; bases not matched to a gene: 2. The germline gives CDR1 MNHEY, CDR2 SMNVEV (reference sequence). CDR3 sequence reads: CASSYRGRNTGELFF. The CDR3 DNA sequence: TGTGCCAGCAGTTACAGGGGGCGCAACACCGGGGAGCTGTTTTTT.

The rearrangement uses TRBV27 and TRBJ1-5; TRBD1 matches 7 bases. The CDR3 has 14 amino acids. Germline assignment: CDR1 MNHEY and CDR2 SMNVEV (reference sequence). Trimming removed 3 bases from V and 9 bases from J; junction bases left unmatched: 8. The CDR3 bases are TGTGCCAGCAGTTTCACAGGGGAAAGGACGCCCCAGCATTTT. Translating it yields CASSFTGERTPQHF.

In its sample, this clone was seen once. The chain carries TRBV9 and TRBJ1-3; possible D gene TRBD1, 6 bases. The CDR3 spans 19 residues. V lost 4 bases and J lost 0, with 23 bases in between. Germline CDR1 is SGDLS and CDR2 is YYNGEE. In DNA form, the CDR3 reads TGTGCCAGCAGCCCCAGATCCTTACAGGGTCGGGGCTCTGGAAACACCATATATTTT. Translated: CASSPRSLQGRGSGNTIYF.

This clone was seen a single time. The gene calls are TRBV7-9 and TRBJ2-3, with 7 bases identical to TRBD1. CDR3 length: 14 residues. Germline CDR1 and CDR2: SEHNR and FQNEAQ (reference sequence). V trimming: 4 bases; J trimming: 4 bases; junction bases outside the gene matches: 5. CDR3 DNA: TGTGCCAGCAGCTCGAGACAGGGCCCAGATACGCAGTATTTT. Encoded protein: CASSSRQGPDTQYF.

In DNA, the CDR3 is TGTGCCAGCACCGAGAGGATTAATTCACCCCTCCACTTT. Its translation: CASTERINSPLHF. V and J are TRBV7-2 and TRBJ1-6; no reliable D call. The CDR3 consists of 13 residues. Germline assignment: CDR1 SGHTA and CDR2 FQGNSA. Trimming took 7 bases from V and 6 from J, leaving 10 bases between them.

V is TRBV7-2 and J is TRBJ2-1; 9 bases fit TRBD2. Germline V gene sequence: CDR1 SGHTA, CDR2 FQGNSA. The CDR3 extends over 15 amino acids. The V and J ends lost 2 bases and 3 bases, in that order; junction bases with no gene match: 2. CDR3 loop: CASSLKAGGYNEQFF. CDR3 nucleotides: TGTGCCAGCAGCTTAAAAGCGGGAGGCTACAATGAGCAGTTCTTC.

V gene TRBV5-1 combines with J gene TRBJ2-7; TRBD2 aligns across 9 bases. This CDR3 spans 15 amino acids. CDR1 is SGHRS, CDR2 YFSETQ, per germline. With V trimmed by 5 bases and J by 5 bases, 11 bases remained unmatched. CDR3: CASRAGSGSGDEQYF. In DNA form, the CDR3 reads TGCGCCAGCAGGGCCGGTAGCGGGAGCGGGGACGAGCAGTACTTC.

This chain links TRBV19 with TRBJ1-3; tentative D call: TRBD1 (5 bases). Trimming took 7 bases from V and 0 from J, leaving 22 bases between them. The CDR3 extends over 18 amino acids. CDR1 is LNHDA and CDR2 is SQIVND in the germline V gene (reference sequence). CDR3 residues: CASTTGRLIRVSGNTIYF. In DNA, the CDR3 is TGTGCCAGTACGACCGGAAGACTTATCAGGGTCTCTGGAAACACCATATATTTT.

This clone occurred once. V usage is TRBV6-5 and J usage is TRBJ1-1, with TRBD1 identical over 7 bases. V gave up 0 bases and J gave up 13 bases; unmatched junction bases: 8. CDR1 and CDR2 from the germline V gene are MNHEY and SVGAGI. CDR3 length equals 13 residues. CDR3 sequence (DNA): TGTGCCAGCAGTTACTCGACCGCGCAGGGGGTTTTCTTT. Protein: CASSYSTAQGVFF.

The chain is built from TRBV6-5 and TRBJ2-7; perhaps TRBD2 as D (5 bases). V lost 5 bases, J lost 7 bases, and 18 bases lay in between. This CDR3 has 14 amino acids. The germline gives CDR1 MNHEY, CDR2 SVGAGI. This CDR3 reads CASSQFGGSGEQYF. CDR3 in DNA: TGTGCCAGCAGTCAATTTGGAGGTTCCGGTGAGCAGTACTTC.

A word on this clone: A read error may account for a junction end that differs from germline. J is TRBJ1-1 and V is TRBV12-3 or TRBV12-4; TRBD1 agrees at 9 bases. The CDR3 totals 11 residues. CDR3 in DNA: TGTGCCAGCAGCCCGGGACAGGGATTGTCTTTT. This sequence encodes CASSPGQGLSF.